This TCR beta chain is drawn from a study of graft-versus-host responses after intestinal transplantation. The J segment lost 7 bases and the V segment lost 2 bases, leaving 20 bases of the junction unmatched. Per the germline V gene, CDR1 is SGHVS and CDR2 is FQNEAQ. The CDR3 has 21 amino acids. The repertoire was sequenced with immunoSEQ multiplex PCR; TCRdb's copy has only in-frame clones and lacks some. The sample lists 10,000 or so clones; 25% to 30% were seen once. Study conclusions and caveats: Marrow from the recipient contained GvH clones, some of which had appeared first in ileum or blood.

The sample in question was alloreactive CD4+ T cells from a mixed lymphocyte reaction culture, obtained before intestinal transplant. The subset: CFSE-low proliferating T cells sorted from roughly 6-day pre-transplant mixed lymphocyte reaction (GvH or HvG direction). The rearrangement joins TRBV7-8 to TRBJ2-1; 13 positions match TRBD2. The sequence came from a human patient who received an intestinal transplant. In nucleotides, the CDR3 is TGTGCCAGCAGCTTAATAGTTGCGGTGCTGGTACTAGCGGGAGGGGTAAATGAGCAGTTCTTC. Translated: CASSLIVAVLVLAGGVNEQFF.